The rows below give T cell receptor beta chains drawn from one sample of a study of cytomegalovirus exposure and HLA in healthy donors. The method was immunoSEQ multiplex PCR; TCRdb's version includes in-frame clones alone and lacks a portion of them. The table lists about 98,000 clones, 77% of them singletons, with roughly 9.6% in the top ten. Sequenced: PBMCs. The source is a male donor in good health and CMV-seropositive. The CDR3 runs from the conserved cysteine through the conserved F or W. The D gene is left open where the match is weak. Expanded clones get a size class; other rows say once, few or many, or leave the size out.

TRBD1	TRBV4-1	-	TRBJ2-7	CASSQFGTGSYEQYF	TGCGCCAGCAGCCAATTTGGGACAGGGTCCTACGAGCAGTACTTC
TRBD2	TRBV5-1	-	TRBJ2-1	CASSIGLATNNEQFF	TGCGCCAGCAGCATTGGACTAGCCACAAACAATGAGCAGTTCTTC
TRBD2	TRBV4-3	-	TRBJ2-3	CASSQGPSGYRTDTQYF	TGCGCCAGCAGCCAAGGGCCTAGCGGGTACCGCACAGATACGCAGTATTTT
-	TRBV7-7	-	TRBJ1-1	CASSLDRNTEAFF	TGTGCCAGCAGCTTAGACAGAAACACTGAAGCTTTCTTT
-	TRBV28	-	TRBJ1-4	CASSRDTVNEKLFF	TGTGCCAGCAGCCGGGACACGGTTAATGAAAAACTGTTTTTT
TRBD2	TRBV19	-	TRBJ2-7	CASSTSGGTYEQYF	TGTGCCAGTAGTACTAGCGGGGGCACCTACGAGCAGTACTTC
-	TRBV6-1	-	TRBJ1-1	CASSEAARSSTEAFF	TGTGCCAGCAGTGAAGCGGCCAGGTCGTCCACTGAAGCTTTCTTT
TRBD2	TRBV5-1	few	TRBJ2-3	CASSLSTLAGGRYIDTQYF	TGCGCCAGCAGCTTGTCGACTCTAGCGGGAGGTCGGTACATAGATACGCAGTATTTT
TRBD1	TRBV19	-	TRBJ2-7	CASSSAGTGPYEQYF	TGTGCCAGTAGTTCCGCCGGGACAGGTCCCTACGAGCAGTACTTC
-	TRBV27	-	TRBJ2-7	CASSPGGGELIFEQYF	TGTGCCAGCAGTCCGGGTGGCGGAGAACTTATCTTCGAGCAGTACTTC
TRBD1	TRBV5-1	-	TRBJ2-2	CASSAGQGANTGELFF	TGCGCCAGCAGCGCCGGACAGGGGGCGAACACCGGGGAGCTGTTTTTT
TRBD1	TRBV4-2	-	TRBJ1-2	CASSREGQEVGSHTF	TGTGCCAGCAGCCGAGAGGGACAGGAAGTAGGTAGCCACACCTTC
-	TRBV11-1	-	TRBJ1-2	CASSSGMGGYTF	TGTGCCAGCAGCTCAGGGATGGGTGGCTACACCTTC
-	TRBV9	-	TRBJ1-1	CASSARQTTGNTEAFF	TGTGCCAGCAGCGCCCGACAGACCACTGGGAACACTGAAGCTTTCTTT
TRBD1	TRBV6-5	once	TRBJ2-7	CASSYLGTGSNEQYF	TGTGCCAGCAGTTATCTAGGGACAGGGTCCAACGAGCAGTACTTC
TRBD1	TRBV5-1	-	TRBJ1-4	CASSLAGQGPNEKLFF	TGCGCCAGCAGCTTGGCCGGACAGGGTCCCAATGAAAAACTGTTTTTT